The source of this T cell receptor (beta chain) is a study of identical twins. Germline CDR1 MNHEY, CDR2 SMNVEV (reference sequence). CDR3 length: 16 residues. Remarks on this clonotype: An end of the junction differs from the germline gene, which may be a read error.

Using its own MiXCR run on the 5' RACE reads, TCRdb lists one record per CDR3 protein. In the table there are about 390,000 distinct CDR3 sequences, 7% to 9.5% of which are singletons. The chain recombines TRBV27 with TRBJ2-5; no clear D gene. The sequence derives from a woman aged 50 to 60 in good health. Sequencing was carried out using naive T cells sorted from blood. The CDR3 loop reads CASMFPLMSLEESQYF. The CDR3 DNA reads TGTGCCAGCATGTTCCCCCTCATGAGTCTTGAAGAGTCCCAGTACTTC.